These T cell receptor beta chains were read from a single sample in a study of T cells in Graves' hyperthyroidism and ophthalmopathy. TCRdb re-derived calls from the multiplex PCR reads in MiXCR, one entry per CDR3 protein. Here the sample spans some 350,000 distinct CDR3 sequences, around a quarter being singletons. Source material: blood. The receptor source for this set is a man aged 50 to 60 with Graves' hyperthyroidism. Each CDR3 is given without its conserved first and last residue. The order of the fields is J gene, V gene, CDR3 protein.

J: TRBJ2-5
V: TRBV11-3
CDR3: ASSSPISGWETQY

J: TRBJ1-5
V: TRBV24-1
CDR3: ATSDEWTDQPQH

J: TRBJ1-5
V: TRBV18
CDR3: ASSSSGEGGLNQPQH

J: TRBJ2-1
V: TRBV10-3
CDR3: AASSGDRGGQF

J: TRBJ2-7
V: TRBV29-1
CDR3: SVASGGEQY

J: TRBJ1-2
V: TRBV20-1
CDR3: SARERGPFGYT

J: TRBJ2-1
V: TRBV6-4
CDR3: ASSDLSGRGSEQF

J: TRBJ2-7
V: TRBV20-1
CDR3: SATFLDEQY

J: TRBJ2-7
V: TRBV12-3/TRBV12-4
CDR3: ASSLVGKLDYEQY

J: TRBJ2-7
V: TRBV2
CDR3: ASSGTSGLQQY

J: TRBJ2-2
V: TRBV9
CDR3: ASSPPGLAGVIGELF

J: TRBJ1-1
V: TRBV2
CDR3: AGLQTVNTEAF

J: TRBJ2-7
V: TRBV28
CDR3: ASTMTSGSLEQY

J: TRBJ1-4
V: TRBV7-9
CDR3: ASSLGLANEKLF

J: TRBJ2-2
V: TRBV27
CDR3: ASSLSSNTGELF

J: TRBJ1-4
V: TRBV19
CDR3: ASSIRDRNEKLF

J: TRBJ2-2
V: TRBV6-2/TRBV6-3
CDR3: ASSYRGPNTGELF

J: TRBJ1-5
V: TRBV19
CDR3: ASSIEQGTQPQH

J: TRBJ1-2
V: TRBV29-1
CDR3: SVDFRDLGYGYT

J: TRBJ1-3
V: TRBV7-2
CDR3: ASSPRQGRGNTIY

J: TRBJ1-6
V: TRBV19
CDR3: ASSRQGSSSYNSPLH

J: TRBJ2-2
V: TRBV4-1
CDR3: ASSQGGGVTGELF

J: TRBJ1-3
V: TRBV18
CDR3: ASSPWTGSSGNTIY

J: TRBJ2-1
V: TRBV20-1
CDR3: SATSFSYNEQF

J: TRBJ2-7
V: TRBV5-6
CDR3: ASYRTGYYEQY

J: TRBJ1-5
V: TRBV6-1
CDR3: ASSEYDRGNQPQH

J: TRBJ2-2
V: TRBV19
CDR3: ASSTNGRSKGETGELF

J: TRBJ2-7
V: TRBV20-1
CDR3: SASRGTRGVNSYEQY

J: TRBJ2-1
V: TRBV11-2
CDR3: ASSSGPQNEQF

J: TRBJ1-2
V: TRBV29-1
CDR3: SVDRDGINYGYT

J: TRBJ2-5
V: TRBV2
CDR3: ASSVGTNRGEETQY

J: TRBJ1-6
V: TRBV6-1
CDR3: ASSEQKGNSPLH

J: TRBJ2-7
V: TRBV14
CDR3: ASSWGISSYEQY

J: TRBJ2-1
V: TRBV20-1
CDR3: SASPLRTTDHNEQF

J: TRBJ2-7
V: TRBV11-2
CDR3: ASSLDWTGLNEQY

J: TRBJ2-2
V: TRBV27
CDR3: ASSLFGELF

J: TRBJ2-1
V: TRBV28
CDR3: ASRAGASYNEQF